The clone carrying this T cell receptor beta chain was detected many times. The sample is drawn from a study of T cells after yellow fever vaccination. Germline V lookup: CDR1 SEHNR, CDR2 FQNEAQ (reference sequence). Trimming shortened V by 8 bases and J by 5 bases, and 10 bases separated the two germline ends. The CDR3 runs 12 residues. Via MiXCR, TCRdb re-called the 5' RACE reads, giving one row per CDR3 protein. The sample consists of tens of thousands of distinct CDR3 sequences, 7.4% of them appearing once. This TCR derives from a man younger than 45 who received the YFV17D yellow fever vaccine. The rearrangement uses TRBV7-9 and TRBJ2-1; the D is unclear. Sequencing used CD8+ T cells sorted from PBMCs, obtained 15 days after the yellow fever booster vaccination. The CDR3 coding sequence is TGTGCCAGCTTGGAAGCAAACAATGAGCAGTTCTTC. It translates to CASLEANNEQFF.